These T cell receptor beta chains were read from a single sample in a study of CD4 T cells in relation to SARS-CoV-2 and coronaviruses. These receptors lack a known antigen. Sequencing used immunoSEQ multiplex PCR; TCRdb keeps in-frame clones, though not all of them. The profile shows over 15,000 clones, about 84% of them singletons. Sequencing was performed on CD4+ T cells from PBMCs, cultured in vitro. Every receptor here comes from a human donor in good health. Both conserved end residues are part of each CDR3. The D gene is left open where the match is weak. Not all rows give a size; the values are once, few, many and, for expanded clones, a class.

v_call	d_call	j_call	clone_size	cdr3_aa	cdr3_nt
TRBV7-8	TRBD1	TRBJ2-3	.	CASSHRDRERDTQYF	TGTGCCAGCAGTCACCGGGACAGGGAACGAGATACGCAGTATTTT
TRBV27	.	TRBJ1-2	.	CASTSLGGANYGYTF	TGTGCCAGCACCTCCCTCGGGGGAGCTAACTATGGCTACACCTTC
TRBV6-5	.	TRBJ1-3	.	CASSYEGSAGNTIYF	TGTGCCAGCAGTTACGAGGGCTCGGCTGGAAACACCATATATTTT
TRBV7-9	TRBD2	TRBJ2-2	.	CASSLNRAGGNTGELFF	TGTGCCAGCAGCTTAAATCGAGCGGGAGGGAACACCGGGGAGCTGTTTTTT
TRBV19	TRBD1	TRBJ2-5	.	CASSLMDRGKTQYF	TGTGCCAGTAGTCTGATGGACAGGGGGAAGACCCAGTACTTC
TRBV24-1	TRBD1	TRBJ1-1	.	CATSDFRTGLNTEAFF	TGTGCCACCAGTGATTTCCGGACAGGGTTGAACACTGAAGCTTTCTTT
TRBV7-9	.	TRBJ2-7	.	CASSSPGGAFLGEQYF	TGTGCCAGCAGCTCCCCTGGGGGGGCGTTCTTAGGCGAGCAGTACTTC
TRBV24-1	TRBD1	TRBJ1-1	.	CATSKGGLDNTEAFF	TGTGCCACCAGCAAAGGGGGCCTCGATAACACTGAAGCTTTCTTT
TRBV18	TRBD2	TRBJ2-3	.	CASSRLSGRSTDTQYF	TGTGCCAGCTCACGCTTAAGCGGGAGGAGCACAGATACGCAGTATTTT
TRBV5-1	.	TRBJ1-5	few	CASSPADPRNQPQHF	TGCGCCAGCAGCCCAGCAGACCCCCGCAATCAGCCCCAGCATTTT
TRBV3-1/TRBV3-2	.	TRBJ2-1	few	CASSRDSPSSYNEQFF	TGTGCCAGCAGCCGGGACTCCCCTAGCTCCTACAATGAGCAGTTCTTC
TRBV3-1/TRBV3-2	.	TRBJ1-1	.	CASSQGPGGGTEAFF	TGTGCCAGCAGCCAGGGGCCCGGGGGGGGCACTGAAGCTTTCTTT
TRBV24-1	TRBD1	TRBJ1-5	once	CATSDAGTDNQPQHF	TGTGCCACCAGTGACGCCGGGACAGACAATCAGCCCCAGCATTTT
TRBV10-1	TRBD2	TRBJ2-7	.	CASSDQKSGIMGEQYF	TGCGCCAGCAGTGACCAAAAAAGCGGGATTATGGGAGAGCAGTACTTC
TRBV28	TRBD2	TRBJ2-1	.	CASSFLVWREGIGQFF	TGTGCCAGCAGTTTTTTGGTCTGGCGGGAGGGTATTGGGCAGTTCTTC
TRBV3-1/TRBV3-2	.	TRBJ1-1	few	CASSQDWQGAFF	TGTGCCAGCAGCCAAGATTGGCAGGGGGCTTTCTTT
TRBV12-3/TRBV12-4	.	TRBJ1-1	.	CASSNTGNTEAFF	TGTGCCAGCAGCAACACAGGGAACACTGAAGCTTTCTTT
TRBV12-5	TRBD2	TRBJ2-2	.	CASGLVNPGTTIRRGGELFF	TGTGCTAGTGGTTTAGTCAACCCCGGGACTACCATCAGGAGGGGCGGGGAGCTGTTTTTT
TRBV5-6	.	TRBJ2-5	.	CASSLPPWETQYF	TGTGCCAGCAGCTTGCCCCCCTGGGAGACCCAGTACTTC
TRBV5-1	.	TRBJ2-7	.	CASSTGNIGSYEQYF	TGCGCCAGCAGTACAGGGAACATTGGTTCCTACGAGCAGTACTTC
TRBV19	TRBD2	TRBJ2-7	.	CASSTHLAGGNDEQYF	TGTGCCAGTAGTACACACCTAGCGGGAGGGAACGACGAGCAGTACTTC
TRBV7-9	TRBD2	TRBJ2-7	few	CASSLVQGGDEQYF	TGTGCCAGCAGCTTAGTGCAGGGAGGGGACGAGCAGTACTTC
TRBV7-9	TRBD1	TRBJ1-2	few	CASSWNRGSLRGYTF	TGTGCCAGCAGCTGGAACAGGGGAAGTCTGAGGGGCTACACCTTC
TRBV5-1	TRBD1	TRBJ2-7	.	CASSLIGTGGYEQYF	TGCGCCAGCAGCTTGATCGGGACAGGGGGTTACGAGCAGTACTTC
TRBV12-3/TRBV12-4	.	TRBJ1-3	.	CASTTIRRNTIYF	TGTGCCAGCACCACGATTAGAAGAAACACCATATATTTT
TRBV30	TRBD1	TRBJ2-1	.	CAWSLGWGQRNNEQFF	TGTGCCTGGAGCTTGGGTTGGGGACAGAGAAACAATGAGCAGTTCTTC
TRBV5-6	TRBD1	TRBJ2-5	.	CASSRFGTGGETQYF	TGTGCCAGCAGCCGCTTCGGGACAGGGGGAGAGACCCAGTACTTC
TRBV6-1	.	TRBJ2-7	.	CASSEAQTTGNYF	TGTGCCAGCAGTGAAGCGCAGACTACGGGGAATTACTTC
TRBV7-3	TRBD1	TRBJ2-2	.	CASSLKTGFTGELFF	TGTGCCAGCAGCCTAAAGACAGGGTTCACCGGGGAGCTGTTTTTT
TRBV9	.	TRBJ2-7	.	CASSVGPRAYEQYF	TGTGCCAGCAGCGTAGGCCCCAGGGCCTACGAGCAGTACTTC
TRBV27	.	TRBJ2-2	.	CASSLGYPGELFF	TGTGCCAGCAGTTTGGGGTACCCCGGGGAGCTGTTTTTT
TRBV9	.	TRBJ2-7	.	CASSVGSQSGYEQYF	TGTGCCAGCAGCGTAGGATCCCAGTCGGGCTACGAGCAGTACTTC
TRBV20-1	TRBD2	TRBJ2-5	.	CSASSPGRAYETQYF	TGCAGTGCTAGTTCCCCCGGGAGGGCGTACGAGACCCAGTACTTC
TRBV5-6	.	TRBJ2-4	once	CASRVTGAKNIQYF	TGTGCCAGCAGGGTAACAGGGGCCAAAAACATTCAGTACTTC
TRBV29-1	TRBD2	TRBJ2-7	.	CSVLVAGGYEQYF	TGCAGCGTTCTGGTAGCGGGAGGCTACGAGCAGTACTTC
TRBV6-5	TRBD1	TRBJ2-7	.	CASSQQGGSYEQYF	TGTGCCAGCAGCCAACAGGGGGGCTCCTACGAGCAGTACTTC
TRBV25-1	.	TRBJ1-1	few	CASSPVSGLRTEAFF	TGTGCCAGCAGCCCCGTGTCGGGCCTTCGCACTGAAGCTTTCTTT
TRBV11-2	TRBD1	TRBJ2-5	.	CASSTRTGGGETQYF	TGTGCCAGCAGCACCCGGACAGGGGGTGGAGAGACCCAGTACTTC
TRBV11-3	.	TRBJ2-3	.	CASSLGPASSTDTQYF	TGTGCCAGCAGCTTAGGACCAGCCTCTAGCACAGATACGCAGTATTTT
TRBV12-3/TRBV12-4	.	TRBJ1-6	.	CASMSGSSPLHF	TGTGCCAGCATGTCAGGGTCTTCACCCCTCCACTTT
TRBV28	TRBD2	TRBJ2-1	.	CASRGLGLVVDEQFF	TGTGCCAGCAGGGGGTTGGGACTAGTGGTTGATGAGCAGTTCTTC
TRBV11-2	.	TRBJ2-1	.	CASSADYPEQFF	TGTGCCAGCAGCGCAGACTACCCCGAGCAGTTCTTC
TRBV6-1	TRBD1	TRBJ2-2	few	CASSAYDRGPSRDTGELFF	TGTGCCAGCAGTGCGTATGACAGGGGGCCCTCCCGGGACACCGGGGAGCTGTTTTTT
TRBV27	.	TRBJ2-1	.	CASSLSRREPLNEQFF	TGTGCCAGCAGTTTATCGAGACGGGAGCCCTTGAATGAGCAGTTCTTC
TRBV28	.	TRBJ2-1	.	CASSLGYNEQFF	TGTGCCAGCAGTTTAGGCTACAATGAGCAGTTCTTC
TRBV18	.	TRBJ1-5	once	CASSPPGDGNQPQHF	TGTGCCAGCTCACCGCCGGGGGATGGCAATCAGCCCCAGCATTTT
TRBV6-1	.	TRBJ2-7	.	CASSEARGGRSYEQYF	TGTGCCAGCAGTGAAGCGCGTGGAGGGCGGTCCTACGAGCAGTACTTC
TRBV7-9	.	TRBJ2-1	.	CASSIPGLHNEQFF	TGTGCCAGCAGCATCCCCGGGCTGCACAATGAGCAGTTCTTC
TRBV18	.	TRBJ1-1	.	CASSMNTEAFF	TGTGCCAGCTCAATGAACACTGAAGCTTTCTTT
TRBV19	.	TRBJ1-5	once	CASSPKSGGYQPQHF	TGTGCCAGTAGCCCAAAAAGCGGGGGTTATCAGCCCCAGCATTTT
TRBV9	TRBD1	TRBJ1-1	.	CASSDTSQGADEAFF	TGTGCCAGCAGTGATACTTCACAGGGGGCTGATGAAGCTTTCTTT
TRBV24-1	.	TRBJ1-5	.	CATSDYYGPQHF	TGTGCCACCAGTGATTACTATGGGCCCCAGCATTTT
TRBV4-2	.	TRBJ2-5	.	CASSQVIGRGETQYF	TGTGCCAGCAGCCAAGTGATCGGCCGGGGGGAGACCCAGTACTTC
TRBV11-3	.	TRBJ2-1	.	CASSRTGQALNEQFF	TGTGCCAGCAGCCGAACAGGACAAGCCCTCAATGAGCAGTTCTTC